This TCR beta chain stems from a study of shared clonotypes between healthy human individuals. Overall study findings and caveats: Sampling covered blood only; tissue repertoires likely differ. Expectations were that clonotype sharing among donors would be affected by sequencing depth.

Only Caucasian adults living in Nashville, Tennessee made up the donor group. The DNA input per sorted-subset replicate PCR was 200 ng, corresponding to around 30,000 T cell genomes. Repertoires were generated with immunoSEQ multiplex PCR, while TCRdb's copy carries only in-frame clones and drops some. The sample has approximately 1.5 million clones, 95% to 99% seen once. Worth noting for this clone: Its antigen is undetermined.

V was trimmed by 2 bases and J by 3 bases, leaving 12 bases between them. From germline, CDR1 is SGHRS and CDR2 YFSETQ. CDR3 length: 15 amino acids. This sequence originates from a young man in good health. Sequencing was carried out using naive CD4+ T cells sorted from blood. Specified subset: CD45RA+ positively selected. The rearrangement links TRBV5-1 to TRBJ2-1, with D perhaps TRBD2 (6 bases). Here the CDR3 reads CASSFTSSVYNEQFF. The CDR3 nucleotides are TGCGCCAGCAGCTTCACTAGCTCCGTCTACAATGAGCAGTTCTTC.